The 9 T cell receptor beta chains reported below all come from one sample, sequenced in a study of shared clonotypes between healthy human individuals. Generated by immunoSEQ multiplex PCR, the TCRdb table keeps only in-frame clones and is missing some. This table holds 1.4 million or so clones, 98% to 99% found once. The material sequenced was naive CD4+ T cells sorted from blood. Subset indicated: CD45RA+ positively selected. The receptors here all came from a man in his thirties or forties in good health.

This rearrangement joins TRBV30 to TRBJ1-2; D is unresolved. The CDR3 extends over 13 amino acids. The germline CDR1 and CDR2 sequences are GTSNPN and SVGIG (reference sequence). Trimming cost V 1 base and J 5 bases, with 11 bases left between them. The CDR3 DNA reads TGTGCCTGGAGTGACGGAGATCAATATGGCTACACCTTC. This translates into CAWSDGDQYGYTF.

The rearrangement uses TRBV2 and TRBJ2-7; D unclear. The germline V gene has CDR1 SNHLY and CDR2 FYNNEI. The CDR3 sequence is 15 residues long. Trimming pared 3 bases from V and 1 base from J, leaving 13 bases between. The DNA for the CDR3 is TGTGCCAGCAGTGACCGGAAGGGTTCGTCCTACGAGCAGTACTTC. It is translated as CASSDRKGSSYEQYF.

The chain employs TRBV6-5 and TRBJ2-7, with D possibly called TRBD1 or TRBD2 (5 bases each). The CDR3 runs 14 residues. V shed 2 bases and J shed 0 bases, with 8 bases lying between them. Germline V gene data show CDR1 as MNHEY and CDR2 as SVGAGI. The chain's CDR3 is CASSYAGSSYEQYF. In nucleotides, the CDR3 is TGTGCCAGCAGTTACGCAGGGAGCTCCTACGAGCAGTACTTC.

The J gene is TRBJ1-2, the V gene TRBV28; D is unclear. The CDR3 is 13 amino acids. The V gene's germline CDR1 is MDHEN and CDR2 SYDVKM. V lost 5 bases and J 4 bases, leaving 11 bases between the germline ends. Here the CDR3 reads CASSPQIRYGYTF. The CDR3 DNA reads as TGTGCCAGCAGTCCCCAGATACGCTATGGCTACACCTTC.

This clone was detected once. The sample has other DNA sequences that encode this CDR3 too. The chain employs TRBV6-1 and TRBJ1-2, with 9 bases matching TRBD1. Germline V gene data show CDR1 as MNHNS and CDR2 as SASEGT. The CDR3 contains 13 residues. Unmatched junction bases numbered 3, after V lost 3 bases and J lost 7 bases. DNA for the CDR3: TGTGCCAGCAGTGAGGACAGGGGCTTTGGCTACACCTTC. Translation: CASSEDRGFGYTF.

This sequence joins TRBV6-6 and TRBJ2-3, with D hard to call. This CDR3 contains 13 residues. Trimming removed 3 bases at V and 1 base at J, with 5 bases between. Germline-derived CDR1 and CDR2 are MNHNY and SVGAGI (reference sequence). CDR3 bases: TGTGCCAGCAGTTATCACGGCACAGATACGCAGTATTTT. Its translation is CASSYHGTDTQYF.

This sequence joins TRBV5-6 and TRBJ2-5; 10 nucleotides match TRBD2. The V gene's germline CDR1 is SGHDT and CDR2 YYEEEE. The ends lost 2 bases at V and 5 bases at J; junction bases unmatched: 0. The CDR3 covers 13 residues. The CDR3 region has the DNA TGTGCCAGCAGCTTTAGCGGGAGGGAGACCCAGTACTTC. Its protein product is CASSFSGRETQYF.

This clone occurred once. Distinct nucleotide sequences in the sample also encode this CDR3. The chain uses TRBV6-1 and TRBJ1-1; possible D gene TRBD1, 5 bases. CDR1 is MNHNS, CDR2 SASEGT, per germline. V lost 4 bases and J 1 base, leaving 10 bases between the germline ends. The CDR3 runs to 14 residues. The DNA for the CDR3 is TGTGCCAGCAGTGTAGATAGGGGGAACACTGAAGCTTTCTTT. It codes for CASSVDRGNTEAFF.

The V and J genes are TRBV5-4 and TRBJ2-5; TRBD2 matches at 8 bases. V gave up 4 bases and J gave up 0 bases; unmatched junction bases: 2. Germline loops: CDR1 SGHNT, CDR2 YYREEE (reference sequence). This CDR3 comprises 14 residues. The CDR3 protein is CASSRGLDQETQYF. CDR3 coding DNA: TGTGCCAGCAGCCGGGGACTAGACCAAGAGACCCAGTACTTC.